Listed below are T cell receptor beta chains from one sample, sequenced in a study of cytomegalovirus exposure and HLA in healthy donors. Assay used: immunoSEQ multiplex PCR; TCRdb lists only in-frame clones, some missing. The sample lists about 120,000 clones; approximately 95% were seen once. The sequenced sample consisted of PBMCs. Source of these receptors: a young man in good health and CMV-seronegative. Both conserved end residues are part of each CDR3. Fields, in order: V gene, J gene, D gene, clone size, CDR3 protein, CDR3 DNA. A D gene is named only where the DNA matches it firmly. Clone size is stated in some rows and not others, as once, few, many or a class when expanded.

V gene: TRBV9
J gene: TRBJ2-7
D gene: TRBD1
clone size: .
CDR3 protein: CASSADSDRGLLEQYF
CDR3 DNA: TGTGCCAGCAGCGCCGATTCCGACAGGGGGCTGCTCGAGCAGTACTTC

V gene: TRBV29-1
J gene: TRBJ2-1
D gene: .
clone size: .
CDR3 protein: CSSFTARGSYNEQFF
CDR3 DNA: TGCTCCTCATTTACAGCCAGGGGCTCCTACAATGAGCAGTTCTTC

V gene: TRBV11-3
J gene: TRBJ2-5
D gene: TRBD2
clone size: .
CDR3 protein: CASVPTGLAEPQETQYF
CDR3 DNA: TGTGCCAGCGTCCCTACTGGACTAGCGGAGCCTCAAGAGACCCAGTACTTC

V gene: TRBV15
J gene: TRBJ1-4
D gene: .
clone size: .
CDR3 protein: CATGRRSTTNEKLFF
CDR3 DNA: TGTGCCACCGGTCGGAGGAGCACTACTAATGAAAAACTGTTTTTT

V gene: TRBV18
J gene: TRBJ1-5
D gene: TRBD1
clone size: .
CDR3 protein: CASSLGQGPQWPQHF
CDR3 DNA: TGTGCCAGCTCGTTAGGACAGGGGCCTCAATGGCCCCAGCATTTT

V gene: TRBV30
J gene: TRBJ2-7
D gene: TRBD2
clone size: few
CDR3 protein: CAWSGLAGGEQYF
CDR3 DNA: TGTGCCTGGAGTGGACTAGCGGGAGGAGAGCAGTACTTC

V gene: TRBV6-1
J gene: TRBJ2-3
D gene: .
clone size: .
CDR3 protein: CASSDNGGMLADTQYF
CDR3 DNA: TGTGCCAGCAGTGACAACGGCGGGATGTTAGCAGATACGCAGTATTTT

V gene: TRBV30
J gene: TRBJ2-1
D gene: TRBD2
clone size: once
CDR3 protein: CAWNQREGNEQFF
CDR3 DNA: TGTGCCTGGAATCAGCGGGAGGGGAATGAGCAGTTCTTC

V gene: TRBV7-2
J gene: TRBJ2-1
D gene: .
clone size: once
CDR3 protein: CASSLTDSYNEQFF
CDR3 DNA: TGTGCCAGCAGCTTAACGGACAGTTACAATGAGCAGTTCTTC

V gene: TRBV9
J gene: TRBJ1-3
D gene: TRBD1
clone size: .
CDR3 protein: CASSGGQADSGNTIYF
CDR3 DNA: TGTGCCAGCAGCGGCGGACAGGCAGACTCTGGAAACACCATATATTTT

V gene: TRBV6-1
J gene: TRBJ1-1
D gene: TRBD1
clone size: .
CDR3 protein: CASNDRGRRTEAFF
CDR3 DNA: TGTGCCAGCAACGACAGGGGGCGCCGAACTGAAGCTTTCTTT

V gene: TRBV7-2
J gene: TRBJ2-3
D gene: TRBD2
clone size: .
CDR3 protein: CASSLKAGPLDTQYF
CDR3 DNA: TGTGCCAGCAGCTTGAAAGCGGGGCCGCTTGATACGCAGTATTTT

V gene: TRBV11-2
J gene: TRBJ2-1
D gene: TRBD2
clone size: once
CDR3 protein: CASSLGLRGSSYNEQFF
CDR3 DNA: TGTGCCAGCAGCTTAGGATTGCGCGGGAGCTCCTACAATGAGCAGTTCTTC

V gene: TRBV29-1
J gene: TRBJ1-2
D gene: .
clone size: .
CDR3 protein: CSVAAVFYDGYTF
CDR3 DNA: TGCAGCGTCGCAGCGGTGTTCTACGATGGCTACACCTTC

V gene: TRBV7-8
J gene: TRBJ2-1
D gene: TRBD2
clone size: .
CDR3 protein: CASSYTSAGDDGAYNEQFF
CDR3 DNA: TGTGCCAGCAGCTACACCTCAGCGGGAGATGATGGGGCATACAATGAGCAGTTCTTC

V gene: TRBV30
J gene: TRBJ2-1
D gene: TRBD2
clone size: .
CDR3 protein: CAWSARLAGDYNEQFF
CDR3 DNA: TGTGCCTGGAGTGCCCGACTAGCGGGAGATTACAATGAGCAGTTCTTC

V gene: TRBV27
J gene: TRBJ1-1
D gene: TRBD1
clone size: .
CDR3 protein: CASSPTTGSTEAFF
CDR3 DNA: TGTGCCAGCAGCCCAACGACAGGGAGCACTGAAGCTTTCTTT

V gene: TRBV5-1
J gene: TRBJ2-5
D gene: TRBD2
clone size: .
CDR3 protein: CASSPRTSGGETQYF
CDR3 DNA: TGCGCCAGCAGCCCGAGGACTAGCGGGGGGGAGACCCAGTACTTC

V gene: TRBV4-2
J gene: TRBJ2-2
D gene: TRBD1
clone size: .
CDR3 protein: CASSHLSRGQAGELFF
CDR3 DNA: TGTGCCAGCAGCCACTTGTCAAGGGGGCAAGCCGGGGAGCTGTTTTTT

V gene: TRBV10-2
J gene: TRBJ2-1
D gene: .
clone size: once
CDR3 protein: CASRAGKASYNEQFF
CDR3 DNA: TGCGCCAGCCGGGCAGGGAAGGCTTCCTACAATGAGCAGTTCTTC

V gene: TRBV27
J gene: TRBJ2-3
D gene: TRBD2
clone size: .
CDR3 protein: CASRGLAGRVYSTDTQYF
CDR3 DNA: TGTGCCAGCAGAGGACTAGCGGGACGGGTTTATAGCACAGATACGCAGTATTTT

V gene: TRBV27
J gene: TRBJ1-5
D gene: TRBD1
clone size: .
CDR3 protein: CASSLSMTGGQPQHF
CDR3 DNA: TGTGCCAGCAGTTTATCGATGACAGGGGGACAGCCCCAGCATTTT

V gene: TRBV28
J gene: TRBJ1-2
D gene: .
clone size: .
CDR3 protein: CASWQGIGYGYTF
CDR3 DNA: TGTGCCAGCTGGCAGGGGATAGGCTATGGCTACACCTTC

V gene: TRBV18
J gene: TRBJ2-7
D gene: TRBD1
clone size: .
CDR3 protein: CASSPGQGTYEQYF
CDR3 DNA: TGTGCCAGCTCCCCGGGACAGGGGACGTACGAGCAGTACTTC

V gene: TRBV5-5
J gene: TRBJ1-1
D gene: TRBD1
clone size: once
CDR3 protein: CASRQTGDAFF
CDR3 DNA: TGTGCCAGCAGACAAACAGGGGACGCTTTCTTT

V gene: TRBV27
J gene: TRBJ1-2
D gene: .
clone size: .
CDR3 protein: CASSFGRGYGYTF
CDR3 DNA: TGTGCCAGCAGTTTTGGAAGGGGCTATGGCTACACCTTC

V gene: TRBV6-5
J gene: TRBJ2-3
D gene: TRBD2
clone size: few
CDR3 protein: CASSLGLAGDTQYF
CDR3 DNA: TGTGCCAGCAGTTTGGGACTAGCGGGAGATACGCAGTATTTT

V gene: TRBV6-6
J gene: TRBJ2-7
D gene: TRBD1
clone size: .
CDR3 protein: CASSLLADRGYEQYF
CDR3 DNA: TGTGCCAGCAGTTTACTCGCGGACAGGGGCTACGAGCAGTACTTC

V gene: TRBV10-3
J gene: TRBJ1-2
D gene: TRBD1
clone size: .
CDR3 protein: CAIRPGQGAYGYTF
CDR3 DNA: TGTGCCATCAGACCGGGACAGGGGGCGTATGGCTACACCTTC

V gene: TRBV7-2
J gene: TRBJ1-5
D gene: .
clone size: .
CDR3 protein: CASTDLGNSNQPQHF
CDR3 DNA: TGTGCCAGCACGGACTTGGGAAATAGCAATCAGCCCCAGCATTTT

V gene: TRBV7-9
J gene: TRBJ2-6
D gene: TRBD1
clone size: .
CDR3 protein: CASSLGQPGANVLTF
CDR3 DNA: TGTGCCAGCAGCTTGGGACAGCCTGGGGCCAACGTCCTGACTTTC

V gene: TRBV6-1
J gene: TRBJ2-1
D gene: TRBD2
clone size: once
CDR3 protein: CASSEALAGGNEQFF
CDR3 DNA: TGTGCCAGCAGTGAAGCGTTAGCGGGAGGCAATGAGCAGTTCTTC

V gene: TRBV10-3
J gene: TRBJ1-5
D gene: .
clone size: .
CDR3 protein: CAISEGGLNNQPQHF
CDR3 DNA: TGTGCCATCAGCGAGGGGGGCTTGAACAATCAGCCCCAGCATTTT

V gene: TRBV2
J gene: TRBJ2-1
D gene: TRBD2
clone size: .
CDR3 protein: CATRLAGYHEQFF
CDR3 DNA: TGTGCCACGCGACTAGCGGGATACCATGAGCAGTTCTTC

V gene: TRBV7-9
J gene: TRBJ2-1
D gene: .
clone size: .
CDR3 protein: CASSQGTGWEQFF
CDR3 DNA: TGTGCCAGCAGCCAGGGGACGGGATGGGAGCAGTTCTTC

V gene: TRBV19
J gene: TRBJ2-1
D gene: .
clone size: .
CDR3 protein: CASSIGAGSNNEQFF
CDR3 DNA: TGTGCCAGTAGTATAGGGGCGGGTAGTAACAATGAGCAGTTCTTC

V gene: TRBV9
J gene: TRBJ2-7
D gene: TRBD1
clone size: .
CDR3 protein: CASSVRDSEQYF
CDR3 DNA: TGTGCCAGCAGCGTTCGGGACAGCGAGCAGTACTTC

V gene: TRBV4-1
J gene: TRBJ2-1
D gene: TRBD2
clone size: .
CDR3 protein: CASSQVGEEAGGPRYNEQFF
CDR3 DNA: TGCGCCAGCAGCCAAGTGGGGGAAGAAGCGGGAGGGCCTCGGTACAATGAGCAGTTCTTC

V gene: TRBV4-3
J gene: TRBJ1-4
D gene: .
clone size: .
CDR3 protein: CASSQVLSTNEKLFF
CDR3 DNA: TGCGCCAGCAGCCAAGTCCTCTCAACTAATGAAAAACTGTTTTTT

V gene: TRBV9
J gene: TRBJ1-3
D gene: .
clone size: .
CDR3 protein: CASSVEGSSGNTIYF
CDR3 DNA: TGTGCCAGCAGCGTAGAAGGGAGCTCTGGAAACACCATATATTTT

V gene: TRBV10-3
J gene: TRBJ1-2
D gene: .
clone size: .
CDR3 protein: CAISEAALQVNYGYTF
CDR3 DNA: TGTGCCATCAGTGAGGCGGCCTTACAGGTTAACTATGGCTACACCTTC

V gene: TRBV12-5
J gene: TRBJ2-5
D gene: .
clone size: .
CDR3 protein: CASGWAYLGPTGETQYF
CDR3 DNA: TGTGCTAGTGGTTGGGCCTACCTGGGCCCAACGGGGGAGACCCAGTACTTC

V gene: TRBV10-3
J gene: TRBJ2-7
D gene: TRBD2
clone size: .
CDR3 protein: CAISPGLARAEQYF
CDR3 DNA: TGTGCCATCAGTCCGGGACTAGCCCGGGCCGAGCAGTACTTC

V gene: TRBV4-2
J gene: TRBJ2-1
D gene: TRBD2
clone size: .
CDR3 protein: CASSRPGTSGVNEQFF
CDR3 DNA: TGTGCCAGCAGCCGACCTGGGACTAGCGGGGTCAATGAGCAGTTCTTC

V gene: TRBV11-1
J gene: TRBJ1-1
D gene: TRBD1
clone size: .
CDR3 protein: CASSYRGTEAFF
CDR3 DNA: TGTGCCAGCAGCTACAGGGGAACTGAAGCTTTCTTT

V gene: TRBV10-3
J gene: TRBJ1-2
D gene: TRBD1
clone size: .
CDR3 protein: CAISESWGTGLTNYGYTF
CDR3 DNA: TGTGCCATCAGTGAGTCGTGGGGGACAGGGCTGACTAACTATGGCTACACCTTC

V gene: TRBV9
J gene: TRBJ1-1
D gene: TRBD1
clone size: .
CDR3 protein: CASSVGQGAYGSEAFF
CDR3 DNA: TGTGCCAGCAGCGTAGGACAGGGAGCGTATGGATCGGAAGCTTTCTTT

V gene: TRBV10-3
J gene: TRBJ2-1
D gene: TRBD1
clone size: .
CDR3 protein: CASGDRGSNEQFF
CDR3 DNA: TGTGCATCAGGGGACAGGGGTTCCAATGAGCAGTTCTTC

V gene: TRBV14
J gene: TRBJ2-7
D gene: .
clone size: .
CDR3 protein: CASSQRIPGYDYEQYF
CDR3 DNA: TGTGCCAGCAGTCAACGAATTCCGGGATACGACTACGAGCAGTACTTC

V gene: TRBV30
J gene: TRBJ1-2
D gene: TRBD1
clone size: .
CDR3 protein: CAWTLTGNYGYTF
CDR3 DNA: TGTGCCTGGACCCTGACAGGGAACTATGGCTACACCTTC

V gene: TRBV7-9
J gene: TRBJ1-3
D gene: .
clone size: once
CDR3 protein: CASSLNSGNTIYF
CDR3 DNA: TGTGCCAGCAGCTTAAACAGCGGAAACACCATATATTTT

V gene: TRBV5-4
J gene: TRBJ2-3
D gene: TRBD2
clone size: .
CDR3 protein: CASSFPWTSGSEEADTQYF
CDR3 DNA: TGTGCCAGCAGCTTCCCGTGGACTAGCGGGAGTGAGGAGGCAGATACGCAGTATTTT

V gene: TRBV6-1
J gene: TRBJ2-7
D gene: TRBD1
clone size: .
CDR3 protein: CASSASGQAVYEQYF
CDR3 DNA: TGTGCCAGCAGTGCTTCGGGACAGGCGGTCTACGAGCAGTACTTC

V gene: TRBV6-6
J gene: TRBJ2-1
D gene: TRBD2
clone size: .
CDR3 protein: CASELTSDNEQFF
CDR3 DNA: TGTGCCAGCGAGTTAACTAGCGACAATGAGCAGTTCTTC

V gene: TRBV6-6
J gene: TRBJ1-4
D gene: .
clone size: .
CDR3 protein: CASSYSRDATNEKLFF
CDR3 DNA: TGTGCCAGCAGTTACTCGAGGGATGCAACTAATGAAAAACTGTTTTTT